This TCR beta chain came from a study of T-cell memory formation after mild COVID-19. TCRdb fed the 5' RACE reads into MiXCR, producing one record per CDR3 protein. The profile covers a few hundred thousand distinct CDR3 sequences, with approximately 19% appearing a single time and over 20% taken by the ten largest. This clonotype came up many times. Its antigen is unidentified. Points from the study as a whole: Clones from the second wave (peaking day 37) had unconfirmed SARS-CoV-2 specificity. A second wave expanding day 15 to 37 was CD4+-biased; contracting clones were balanced. Prior to infection, memory already included some responding clones, suggesting cross-reactive memory joined.

Germline CDR1 reads SQVTM; CDR2 reads ANQGSEA. V shed 7 bases and J shed 1 base, with 7 bases lying between them. CDR3 length: 12 residues. This TCR was sampled from a man in his late teens or twenties who had mild COVID-19 (a few samples of this study predate the infection). Cell type and time point are not known. Source material: PBMCs or a T cell subset sorted from them (not recorded which). The rearrangement links TRBV29-1 to TRBJ2-2; no definite D call. CDR3 sequence reads: CSARRNTGELFF. The CDR3 DNA reads as TGCAGCGCCCGTCGGAACACCGGGGAGCTGTTTTTT.